This TCR beta chain was found in a study of blood T cells in healthy people across ages. Germline lookup yields CDR1 MGHRA and CDR2 YSYEKL. V lost 4 bases and J lost 3, with 16 bases in between. The length of the CDR3 is 15 residues. A J-beta primer mix and a sample-barcoded 5' primer were used in a second PCR of roughly 6 to 11 cycles. TCRdb recomputed calls from the 5' RACE reads with MiXCR, one row per CDR3 protein. The sample holds about 1.4 million distinct CDR3 sequences; around 59% are singletons and the top ten take under 8.5%. The source material was blood. The chain couples TRBV4-1 to TRBJ2-7; D may be TRBD1 (5 bases). The sequence came from a man aged 18-30 years in good health. The CDR3 protein is CASSRPRANSYEQYF. DNA of the CDR3: TGCGCCAGCAGCCGCCCCAGGGCCAATAGCTACGAGCAGTACTTC.